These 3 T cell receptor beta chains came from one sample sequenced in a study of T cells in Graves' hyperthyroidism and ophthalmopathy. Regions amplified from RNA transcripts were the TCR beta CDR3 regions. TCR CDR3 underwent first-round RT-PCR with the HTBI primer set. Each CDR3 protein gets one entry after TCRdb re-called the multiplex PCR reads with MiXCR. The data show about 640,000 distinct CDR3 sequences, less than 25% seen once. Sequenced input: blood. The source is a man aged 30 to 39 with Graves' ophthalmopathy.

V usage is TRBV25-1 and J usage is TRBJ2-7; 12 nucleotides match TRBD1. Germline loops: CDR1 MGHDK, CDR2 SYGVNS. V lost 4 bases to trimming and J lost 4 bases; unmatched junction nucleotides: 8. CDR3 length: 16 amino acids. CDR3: CASSGSPGQGAYEQYF. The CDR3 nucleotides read TGTGCCAGCAGTGGATCACCGGGACAGGGGGCTTACGAGCAGTACTTC.

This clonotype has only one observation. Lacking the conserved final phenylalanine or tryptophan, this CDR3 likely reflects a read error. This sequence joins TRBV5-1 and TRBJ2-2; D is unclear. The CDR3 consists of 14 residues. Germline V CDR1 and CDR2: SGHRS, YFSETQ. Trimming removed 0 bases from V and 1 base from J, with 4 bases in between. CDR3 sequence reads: CASSLAGNTGELFS. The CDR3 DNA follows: TGCGCCAGCAGCTTGGCGGGGAACACCGGGGAGCTGTTTTCT.

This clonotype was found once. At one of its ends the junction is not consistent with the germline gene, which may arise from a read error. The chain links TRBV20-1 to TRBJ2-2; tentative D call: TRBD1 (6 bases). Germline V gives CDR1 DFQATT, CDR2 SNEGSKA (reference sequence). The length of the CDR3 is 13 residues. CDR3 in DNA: TGCAGTGGACAGGCTACGAACGCCGGGGAGCTGTTTTTT. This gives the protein CSGQATNAGELFF.